Listed here are 13 T cell receptor beta chains from one sample, sequenced in a study of cytomegalovirus exposure and HLA in healthy donors. Clones were sequenced by immunoSEQ multiplex PCR, and TCRdb holds only the in-frame ones, with some missing. Of roughly 300,000 clones in the sample, 75% to 90% were seen once. Input material: PBMCs. These TCRs come from a woman under 40 in good health and CMV-seropositive.

The chain is built from TRBV30 and TRBJ2-1; tentative D call: TRBD2 (5 bases). Trimming removed 1 base from V and 0 bases from J, with 13 bases in between. This CDR3 contains 16 residues. CDR1 is GTSNPN and CDR2 is SVGIG in the germline V gene (reference sequence). The CDR3 region has the DNA TGTGCCTGGAGTGGAGGGTGGCCAAGCTCCTACAATGAGCAGTTCTTC. It translates to CAWSGGWPSSYNEQFF.

This chain uses TRBV5-1 with TRBJ2-3; 11 bases agree with TRBD2. CDR1 and CDR2 (germline): SGHRS, YFSETQ. This CDR3 has 14 residues. V lost 5 bases to trimming and J lost 7 bases; unmatched junction nucleotides: 6. CDR3 amino acids: CASRQGLAEHTQYF. Here the CDR3 DNA reads TGCGCCAGCAGACAGGGACTAGCGGAACATACGCAGTATTTT.

J is TRBJ2-7 and V is TRBV27, with a possible D match to TRBD1 (5 bases). V gave up 2 bases and J gave up 9 bases, with 14 bases separating them. Germline V lookup: CDR1 MNHEY, CDR2 SMNVEV (reference sequence). The CDR3 totals 13 residues. The CDR3 spells CASSLGAYERQYF. The CDR3 region has the DNA TGTGCCAGCAGTTTAGGGGCGTACGAGCGGCAGTACTTC.

The chain's CDR3 is CASSFRGLTYEQYF. DNA for the CDR3: TGTGCCAGCAGTTTTAGGGGGCTAACCTACGAGCAGTACTTC. The chain has TRBV27 and TRBJ2-7; 7 bases match TRBD1. The CDR3 runs 14 residues. CDR1 is MNHEY and CDR2 is SMNVEV in the germline V gene (reference sequence). V lost 3 bases to trimming and J lost 2 bases; unmatched junction nucleotides: 4.

The V and J genes are TRBV2 and TRBJ1-4, with 7 nucleotides matching TRBD1. The CDR3 is made up of 16 amino acids. Germline-derived CDR1 and CDR2 are SNHLY and FYNNEI. The J segment lost 0 bases and the V segment lost 3 bases, leaving 4 bases of the junction unmatched. The CDR3 loop is CASSEGTAATNEKLFF. CDR3 DNA: TGTGCCAGCAGTGAGGGGACAGCCGCAACTAATGAAAAACTGTTTTTT. The whole variable domain, remainder taken from reference TRBV2 and TRBJ1-4, is EPEVTQTPSHQVTQMGQEVILRCVPISNHLYFYWYRQILGQKVEFLVSFYNNEISEKSEIFDDQFSVERPDGSNFTLKIRSTKLEDSAMYFCASSEGTAATNEKLFFGSGTQLSVL.

The rearrangement uses TRBV7-2 and TRBJ1-6; a possible D gene is TRBD1 (6 bases). Trimming cost V 5 bases and J 7 bases, with 12 bases left between them. Germline CDR1 SGHTA, CDR2 FQGNSA. This CDR3 has 14 residues. The CDR3 reads CASSLQGGNSPLHF. The DNA of the CDR3 is TGTGCCAGCAGCCTACAGGGAGGAAATTCACCCCTCCACTTT. Together with reference TRBV7-2 and TRBJ1-6, the CDR3 gives the full variable domain: GAGVSQSPSNKVTEKGKDVELRCDPISGHTALYWYRQSLGQGLEFLIYFQGNSAPDKSGLPSDRFSAERTGGSVSTLTIQRTQQEDSAVYLCASSLQGGNSPLHFGNGTRLTVT.

The V and J genes are TRBV18 and TRBJ1-5; D gene uncertain. The germline V and J ends were trimmed by 3 bases and 1 base, with 7 bases remaining between them. CDR3 length: 14 amino acids. Germline V gene data show CDR1 as KGHSH and CDR2 as LQKENI. The DNA of the CDR3 is TGTGCCAGCTCACCTGGCAAGAGCAATCAGCCCCAGCATTTT. Its protein product is CASSPGKSNQPQHF.

This chain connects TRBV5-8 to TRBJ2-7, with D possibly matching TRBD2 (6 bases). The CDR3 sequence is 14 residues long. The germline CDR1 and CDR2 sequences are SGHTS and YDEGEE. V dropped 4 bases and J dropped 0 bases, with 11 bases sitting between them. CDR3 residues: CASSRDLSSYEQYF. The CDR3 coding sequence is TGTGCCAGCAGCAGGGACTTGAGCTCCTACGAGCAGTACTTC.

The chain joins TRBV6-5 to TRBJ1-6; D unclear. Germline-derived CDR1 and CDR2 are MNHEY and SVGAGI. V lost 5 bases and J 3 bases, leaving 8 bases between the germline ends. The CDR3 has 14 amino acids. DNA for the CDR3: TGTGCCAGCAGTCGGGTACTCTATAATTCACCCCTCCACTTT. This encodes CASSRVLYNSPLHF.

On this clone itself: At the DNA level, this CDR3 is encoded by other sequences in the same sample as well. V gene TRBV18 combines with J gene TRBJ1-2, with TRBD1 as a possible D gene (5 bases). Trimming pared 2 bases from V and 6 bases from J, leaving 7 bases between. Germline V gene data show CDR1 as KGHSH and CDR2 as LQKENI. The CDR3 is made up of 12 amino acids. CDR3 in DNA: TGTGCCAGCTCACCAGGGACCGATGGCTACACCTTC. This encodes CASSPGTDGYTF.

The chain uses TRBV11-3 and TRBJ2-5; a possible D gene is TRBD2 (6 bases). Trimming pared 1 base from V and 4 bases from J, leaving 10 bases between. Germline CDR1 SGHNT, CDR2 YENEEA. The CDR3 is 14 amino acids. In DNA, the CDR3 is TGTGCCAGCAGCTTAGCTGCGGGATCAGAGACCCAGTACTTC. Translating it yields CASSLAAGSETQYF.

This chain connects TRBV29-1 to TRBJ2-1; D remains unclear. Germline V CDR1 and CDR2: SQVTM, ANQGSEA. The CDR3 has 10 residues. V lost 3 bases and J 10 bases, leaving 7 bases between the germline ends. The DNA for the CDR3 is TGCAGCGTTGATGCGGTAGAGCAGTTCTTC. Encoded protein: CSVDAVEQFF.

The rearrangement uses TRBV18 and TRBJ2-5, with 7 positions matching TRBD2. J lost 5 bases, V lost 3 bases, and 3 bases had no gene match. From germline, CDR1 is KGHSH and CDR2 LQKENI. The CDR3 has 13 amino acids. CDR3 nucleotide sequence: TGTGCCAGCTCACCTGGACTAGACGAGACCCAGTACTTC. It yields the protein CASSPGLDETQYF.